The 10 T cell receptor beta chains below were found in one sample sequenced in a study of blood T cell repertoires in COVID-19. Assay used: immunoSEQ multiplex PCR; TCRdb lists only in-frame clones, some missing. This sample has about 230,000 clones, with about 80% found just once. Specimen: peripheral blood. These receptors all come from a man aged 45-65 years with active or convalescent COVID-19.

This chain connects TRBV7-9 to TRBJ2-7; 10 bases match TRBD2. Germline CDR1 and CDR2: SEHNR and FQNEAQ (reference sequence). The trim removed 1 base at V and 5 bases at J, leaving 2 bases unmatched. The CDR3 has 14 residues. CDR3 sequence: CASSLDGLADEQYF. The CDR3 DNA follows: TGTGCCAGCAGCTTAGATGGACTAGCGGACGAGCAGTACTTC.

This rearrangement joins TRBV7-9 to TRBJ1-2, with TRBD1 matching over 7 bases. CDR3 length: 13 amino acids. Germline-derived CDR1 and CDR2 are SEHNR and FQNEAQ (reference sequence). J lost 7 bases, V lost 4 bases, and 6 bases had no gene match. The CDR3 loop reads CASSYQGEGGYTF. DNA for the CDR3: TGTGCCAGCAGCTACCAGGGGGAAGGTGGCTACACCTTC.

CDR3 sequence: CSVFYSSYNEQFF. The CDR3 DNA sequence: TGCAGCGTTTTCTACAGCTCCTACAATGAGCAGTTCTTC. V usage is TRBV29-1 and J usage is TRBJ2-1; D remains unclear. Looked up from germline, CDR1 is SQVTM and CDR2 is ANQGSEA. CDR3 size: 13 residues. V was trimmed by 5 bases and J by 0 bases, leaving 8 bases between them.

The chain uses TRBV29-1 and TRBJ1-2, with D possibly being TRBD1 (5 bases). The CDR3 contains 11 residues. V was clipped by 7 bases and J by 6 bases, with 12 bases between them. CDR1 SQVTM and CDR2 ANQGSEA come from the germline V gene. This chain's CDR3 is CSAGQGNGYTF. The CDR3 region has the DNA TGCAGCGCGGGCCAGGGAAATGGCTACACCTTC.

The V call is TRBV4-2, the J call TRBJ1-5; D gene unclear. The CDR3 covers 14 residues. Between the trimmed V and J ends, which lost 0 bases and 4 bases, there was a span of 7 bases. Germline V lookup: CDR1 LGHNA, CDR2 YNFKEQ. The CDR3 nucleotides are TGTGCCAGCAGCCAAGAGAGAGGTAATCAGCCCCAGCATTTT. Amino acids: CASSQERGNQPQHF.

This clone was counted a few times. In DNA, the CDR3 is TGTGCCAGCAGTTACTCGTTGGCAGGCCCTCCAAATCAGCCCCAGCATTTT. Encoded protein: CASSYSLAGPPNQPQHF. The chain uses TRBV6-2 or TRBV6-3 and TRBJ1-5; unclear D gene. Per the germline V gene, CDR1 is MNHEY and CDR2 is SVGEGT. This CDR3 contains 17 residues. V lost 0 bases and J 4 bases, leaving 16 bases between the germline ends.

The chain couples TRBV6-6 to TRBJ2-7; 15 nucleotides align to TRBD2. Germline V CDR1 and CDR2: MNHNY, SVGAGI (reference sequence). CDR3 size: 17 residues. The ends lost 5 bases at V and 1 base at J; junction bases unmatched: 6. The CDR3 is CASSLGLAGGLSYEQYF. CDR3 bases: TGTGCCAGCAGTCTGGGACTAGCGGGGGGTCTATCCTACGAGCAGTACTTC.

This clone is a singleton in its sample. The chain recombines TRBV28 with TRBJ2-1; D unclear. The germline gives CDR1 MDHEN, CDR2 SYDVKM. Trimming cost V 6 bases and J 6 bases, with 18 bases left between them. The CDR3 is 15 amino acids. In nucleotides, the CDR3 is TGTGCCAGCAGACCCGGGTCGAAGTTACCCAATGAGCAGTTCTTC. Its protein is CASRPGSKLPNEQFF.

The chain uses TRBV23-1 and TRBJ2-5; possibly TRBD1 for D (6 bases). TRBV23-1 counts as an open reading frame of uncertain function. The CDR3 contains 15 residues. The germline V and J ends were trimmed by 2 bases and 1 base, with 11 bases remaining between them. In DNA form, the CDR3 reads TGCGCCAGCAGTCAAGTGACAGGCATCCAAGAGACCCAGTACTTC. This gives the protein CASSQVTGIQETQYF.

The CDR3 sequence: CASSRGRNTIYF. The CDR3, as DNA: TGTGCCAGCAGCCGAGGGAGAAACACCATATATTTT. The V call is TRBV3-1 (or the pseudogene TRBV3-2), the J call TRBJ1-3, with D unresolved. Trimming took off 4 bases at V and 5 bases at J, with 6 bases between the two ends. Germline CDR1 LGHDT, CDR2 YNNKEL (reference sequence). This CDR3 region has 12 residues.